A selection of T cell receptor beta chains follows, all from one sample in a study of blood T cell repertoires in COVID-19. Method: immunoSEQ multiplex PCR; TCRdb's copy keeps in-frame clones and lacks some. Seen here are around 130,000 clones, around 77% observed once, and the top ten hold 10% to 13%. The specimen was peripheral blood. The receptors originated from a human donor in a cohort sampled during active COVID-19. CDR3s include the opening cysteine and the closing phenylalanine or tryptophan. A D gene is named only where the DNA matches it firmly. Clone size, where shown, is once, few, many, or a class for clones that have expanded.

j_call v_call clone_size d_call cdr3_nt cdr3_aa
TRBJ1-1 TRBV28 few NA TGTGCCAGCAGTTTAGAGCAATTGAACACTGAAGCTTTCTTT CASSLEQLNTEAFF
TRBJ2-3 TRBV12-3/TRBV12-4 NA NA TGTGCCAGCAGTTTGCTCGGGGGAGCGCAGTATTTT CASSLLGGAQYF
TRBJ1-2 TRBV28 once TRBD1 TGTGCCAGCAGTACAACAGGGGCCGCCATGAGAGGCTACACCTTC CASSTTGAAMRGYTF
TRBJ2-3 TRBV5-6 NA TRBD1 TGTGCCAGCAGGGGGGACAGGGGTTTCACAGATACGCAGTATTTT CASRGDRGFTDTQYF
TRBJ1-1 TRBV5-6 NA NA TGTGCCAGCAGCTTGGGGGGCGGAATAATTTTGAACACTGAAGCTTTCTTT CASSLGGGIILNTEAFF
TRBJ2-5 TRBV4-1 NA NA TGCGCCAGCAGTAAGTCGGGGGGCGAGTTGTTCCCCCAAGAGACCCAGTACTTC CASSKSGGELFPQETQYF
TRBJ1-1 TRBV19 NA NA TGTGCCAGTAGGGAGGGGGGGTCGAGGACTGAAGCTTTCTTT CASREGGSRTEAFF
TRBJ1-5 TRBV29-1 few TRBD1 TGCAGCGCTCGACTGGACAGGGGCAATCAGCCCCAGCATTTT CSARLDRGNQPQHF
TRBJ2-4 TRBV13 NA TRBD1 TGTGCCAGCAGCGAGGGACAGGGGAAAAACATTCAGTACTTC CASSEGQGKNIQYF
TRBJ2-7 TRBV2 NA NA TGTGCCAGCAGTGCAATTTTAGAGGCGGGCGAGCAGTACTTC CASSAILEAGEQYF
TRBJ2-2 TRBV30 few TRBD1 TGTGCCTGGAGTCAAGGGACAGGGACCACCGGGGAGCTGTTTTTT CAWSQGTGTTGELFF
TRBJ1-2 TRBV5-6 NA NA TGTGCCAGCAGCTTAAATTTTCGAGGCAGTGGGAGCACCTTC CASSLNFRGSGSTF
TRBJ1-5 TRBV10-2 many TRBD1 TGCGCCAGCATGGGACAGATTAATCAGCCCCAGCATTTT CASMGQINQPQHF
TRBJ2-1 TRBV28 NA TRBD1 TGTGCCAGCAGGTCCGGGACAGGGAAGGGCTTCTACAATGAGCAGTTCTTC CASRSGTGKGFYNEQFF
TRBJ1-5 TRBV15 once NA TGTGCCACCAGCATAGGGAAGGGACATCCCCAGCATTTT CATSIGKGHPQHF
TRBJ1-4 TRBV2 NA TRBD1 TGTGCCAGCAGGGCCGACAGGGGGTTTAATGAAAAACTGTTTTTT CASRADRGFNEKLFF
TRBJ2-7 TRBV7-8 NA TRBD1 TGTGCCAGCAGCTTAAAAGGTCTTACAGGGGAAGGAGTGGTACAATTC CASSLKGLTGEGVVQF
TRBJ1-5 TRBV3-1/TRBV3-2 NA NA TGTGCCAGCAGCCAAGATCCGTACAATCAGCCCCAGCATTTT CASSQDPYNQPQHF
TRBJ1-2 TRBV7-9 few TRBD1 TGTGCCAGCAGCGCTCCCGGGACAGGGACGGCTAACTATGGCTACACCTTC CASSAPGTGTANYGYTF
TRBJ2-3 TRBV4-2 NA NA TGTGCCAGCAGCCAAGTAGACTTCGAGGCAACAGATACGCAGTATTTT CASSQVDFEATDTQYF
TRBJ2-6 TRBV14 NA TRBD1 TGTGCCAGCAGCCACGGGACAGTATCTGGGGCCAACGTCCTGACTTTC CASSHGTVSGANVLTF
TRBJ1-1 TRBV2 NA TRBD1 TGTGCCAGCAGTGACTCCGTCGACAGGGATACTGAAGCTTTCTTT CASSDSVDRDTEAFF
TRBJ2-7 TRBV10-3 NA NA TGTGCCATCAGCCCAACAGGGAACGAGCAGTACTTC CAISPTGNEQYF
TRBJ1-5 TRBV7-8 few NA TGTGCCAGCAGCCCCAACTTGGGCAATCAGCCCCAGCATTTT CASSPNLGNQPQHF
TRBJ2-1 TRBV6-5 once NA TGTGCCAGCAGTTACGATTCGGCACAGGGCTATGAGCAGTTCTTC CASSYDSAQGYEQFF
TRBJ1-1 TRBV18 NA TRBD1 TGTGCCAGCTCGCTGGGACAGAATGAAGCTTTCTTT CASSLGQNEAFF
TRBJ1-1 TRBV4-2 once NA TGTGCCAGCAGCCAAGAGGCAGGGTACACTGAAGCTTTCTTT CASSQEAGYTEAFF
TRBJ1-4 TRBV30 NA NA TGTGCCTGGAGTGTACTGGGGGCTTTTAATGAAAAACTGTTTTTT CAWSVLGAFNEKLFF
TRBJ2-1 TRBV3-1/TRBV3-2 NA TRBD1 TGTGCCAGCAGCCAAGTGACAGGGGAGCAGTTCTTC CASSQVTGEQFF
TRBJ1-2 TRBV19 NA TRBD1 TGTGCCAGTAGTAGGGACAGGGCGGCTAACTATGGCTACACCTTC CASSRDRAANYGYTF
TRBJ1-4 TRBV5-8 NA NA TGTGCCAGCAGCCTAGGACAGCCTAATGAAAAACTGTTTTTT CASSLGQPNEKLFF
TRBJ1-4 TRBV19 NA TRBD1 TGTGCCAGTAGTTTCGGACAGGGTGAAAAACTGTTTTTT CASSFGQGEKLFF
TRBJ2-1 TRBV4-1 NA TRBD2 TGCGCCAGCAGCCAAGGTATCCAACTAGCGGGGGGTATGCGCAATGAGCAGTTCTTC CASSQGIQLAGGMRNEQFF
TRBJ2-3 TRBV27 NA TRBD2 TGTGCCAGCACCCGCTCCGGGACTAGCGGCTTTAGGGATACGCAGTATTTT CASTRSGTSGFRDTQYF
TRBJ1-1 TRBV3-1/TRBV3-2 few NA TGTGCCAGCAGTGGGACACCTCTGAACACTGAAGCTTTCTTT CASSGTPLNTEAFF
TRBJ1-1 TRBV29-1 NA TRBD1 TGCAGCTGTTCGGTGGACAGGCTTACTGAAGCTTTCTTT CSCSVDRLTEAFF
TRBJ1-5 TRBV7-9 few TRBD1 TGTGCCAGCAGCGGGACAGGGGATCAGCCCCAGCATTTT CASSGTGDQPQHF
TRBJ1-5 TRBV18 NA NA TGTGCCAGCTCTCTTAGCAATCAGCCCCAGCATTTT CASSLSNQPQHF
TRBJ2-7 TRBV6-5 NA TRBD1 TGTGCCAGCACCCCCCCGGGACAGGGAAGTTACGAGCAGTACTTC CASTPPGQGSYEQYF
TRBJ1-1 TRBV11-2 NA NA TGTGCCAGCAGCTTAGGCCCGATCCGACAGGCGGAAGCTTTCTTT CASSLGPIRQAEAFF
TRBJ2-3 TRBV5-1 NA NA TGCGCCAGCAGCCCGGACACTTCTAGCACAGATACGCAGTATTTT CASSPDTSSTDTQYF